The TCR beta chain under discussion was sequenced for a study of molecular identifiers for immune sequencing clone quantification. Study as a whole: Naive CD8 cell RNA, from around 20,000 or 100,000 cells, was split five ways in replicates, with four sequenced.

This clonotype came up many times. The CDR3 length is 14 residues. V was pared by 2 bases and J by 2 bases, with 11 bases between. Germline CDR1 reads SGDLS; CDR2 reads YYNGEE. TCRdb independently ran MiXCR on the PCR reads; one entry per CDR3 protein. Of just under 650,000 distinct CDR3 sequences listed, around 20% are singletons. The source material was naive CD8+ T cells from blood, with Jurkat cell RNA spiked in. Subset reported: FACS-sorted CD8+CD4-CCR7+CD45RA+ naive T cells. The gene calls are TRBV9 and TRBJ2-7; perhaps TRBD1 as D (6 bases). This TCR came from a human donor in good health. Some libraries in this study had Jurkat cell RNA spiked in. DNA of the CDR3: TGTGCCAGCAGCGTCGGGACATTAACCTACGAGCAGTACTTC. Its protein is CASSVGTLTYEQYF.